This T cell receptor (beta chain) stems from a study of shared clonotypes between healthy human individuals. Clones were read by immunoSEQ multiplex PCR, and TCRdb kept only the in-frame ones, dropping some. Among 2 million to 2.5 million clones listed, approximately 96% were seen once. CDR1 and CDR2 (germline): SGHDT, YYEEEE. Trimming cost V 0 bases and J 1 base; bases outside gene matches: 9. The CDR3 consists of 17 residues. This sequence originates from a man aged 18 to 30 in good health. The chain employs TRBV5-6 and TRBJ2-5, with 7 nucleotides matching TRBD2. Sequences were obtained from naive CD4+ T cells sorted from blood. This sample's subset: CD45RA+ positively selected. This CDR3 is CASSLVGLAETQETQYF. CDR3 in DNA: TGTGCCAGCAGCTTGGTGGGCCTAGCGGAAACCCAAGAGACCCAGTACTTC.